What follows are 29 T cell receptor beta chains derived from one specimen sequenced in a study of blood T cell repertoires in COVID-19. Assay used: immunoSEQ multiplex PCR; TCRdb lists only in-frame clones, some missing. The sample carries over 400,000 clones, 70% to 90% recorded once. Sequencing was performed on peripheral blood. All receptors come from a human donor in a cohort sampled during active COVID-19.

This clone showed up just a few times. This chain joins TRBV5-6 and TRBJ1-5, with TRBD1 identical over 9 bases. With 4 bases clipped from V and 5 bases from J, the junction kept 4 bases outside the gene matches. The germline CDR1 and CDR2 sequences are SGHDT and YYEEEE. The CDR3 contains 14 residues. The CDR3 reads CASSAGQGYQPQHF. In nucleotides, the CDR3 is TGTGCCAGCAGCGCGGGACAGGGTTATCAGCCCCAGCATTTT. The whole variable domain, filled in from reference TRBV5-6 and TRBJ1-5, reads DAGVTQSPTHLIKTRGQQVTLRCSPKSGHDTVSWYQQALGQGPQFIFQYYEEEERQRGNFPDRFSGHQFPNYSSELNVNALLLGDSALYLCASSAGQGYQPQHFGDGTRLSIL.

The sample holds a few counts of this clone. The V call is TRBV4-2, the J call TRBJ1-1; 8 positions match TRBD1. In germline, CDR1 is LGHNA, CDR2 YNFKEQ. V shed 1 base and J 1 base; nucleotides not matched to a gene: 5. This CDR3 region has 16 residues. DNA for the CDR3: TGTGCCAGCAGCCAAGCCCCGGACAGGGAGAACACTGAAGCTTTCTTT. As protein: CASSQAPDRENTEAFF.

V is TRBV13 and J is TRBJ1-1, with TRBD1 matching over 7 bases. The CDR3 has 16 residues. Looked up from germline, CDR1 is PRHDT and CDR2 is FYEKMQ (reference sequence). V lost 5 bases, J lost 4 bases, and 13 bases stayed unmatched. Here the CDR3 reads CASSPDNRGKLTEAFF. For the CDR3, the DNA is TGTGCCAGCAGCCCAGATAACAGGGGTAAACTCACTGAAGCTTTCTTT.

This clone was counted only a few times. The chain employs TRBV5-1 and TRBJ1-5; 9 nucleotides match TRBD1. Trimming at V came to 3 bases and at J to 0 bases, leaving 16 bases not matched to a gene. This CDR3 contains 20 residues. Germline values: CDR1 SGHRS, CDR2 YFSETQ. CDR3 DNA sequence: TGCGCCAGCAGCTCAAATTACAGGGGGCGAGCCAAATATAGCAATCAGCCCCAGCATTTT. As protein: CASSSNYRGRAKYSNQPQHF.

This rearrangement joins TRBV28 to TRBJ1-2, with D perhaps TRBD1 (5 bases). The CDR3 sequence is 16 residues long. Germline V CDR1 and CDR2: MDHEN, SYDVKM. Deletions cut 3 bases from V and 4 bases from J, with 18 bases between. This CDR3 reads CASSFYSGGVIYGYTF. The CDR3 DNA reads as TGTGCCAGCAGTTTTTACTCGGGGGGGGTGATCTATGGCTACACCTTC.

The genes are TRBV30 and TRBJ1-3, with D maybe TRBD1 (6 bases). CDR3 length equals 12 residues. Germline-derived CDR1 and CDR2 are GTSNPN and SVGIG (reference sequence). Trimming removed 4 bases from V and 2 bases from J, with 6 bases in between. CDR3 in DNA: TGTGCCTGGAACAGGGCTGGAAACACCATATATTTT. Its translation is CAWNRAGNTIYF. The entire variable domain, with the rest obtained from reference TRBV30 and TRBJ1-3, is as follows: SQTIHQWPATLVQPVGSPLSLECTVEGTSNPNLYWYRQAAGRGLQLLFYSVGIGQISSEVPQNLSASRPQDRQFILSSKKLLLSDSGFYLCAWNRAGNTIYFGEGSWLTVV.

As DNA, the CDR3 is TGTGCCAGCTCACCCCTTTTCGGGACATTGAACACTGAAGCTTTCTTT. It translates to CASSPLFGTLNTEAFF. V is TRBV18 and J is TRBJ1-1, with TRBD1 as a possible D gene (6 bases). Trimming removed 3 bases from V and 0 bases from J, with 14 bases in between. CDR3 length equals 16 residues. Germline V gene lookup returns CDR1 KGHSH and CDR2 LQKENI.

CDR3 loop: CASSQDRGESDTQYF. CDR3 DNA sequence: TGTGCCAGCAGCCAGGACAGGGGAGAGTCAGATACGCAGTATTTT. This chain joins TRBV11-2 and TRBJ2-3, with 9 nucleotides matching TRBD1. The CDR3 runs 15 residues. Germline V CDR1 and CDR2: SGHAT, FQNNGV. With 5 bases clipped from V and 4 bases from J, the junction kept 7 bases outside the gene matches. Using reference TRBV11-2 and TRBJ2-3 for the parts outside the CDR3, the full variable domain is EAGVAQSPRYKIIEKRQSVAFWCNPISGHATLYWYQQILGQGPKLLIQFQNNGVVDDSQLPKDRFSAERLKGVDSTLKIQPAKLEDSAVYLCASSQDRGESDTQYFGPGTRLTVL.

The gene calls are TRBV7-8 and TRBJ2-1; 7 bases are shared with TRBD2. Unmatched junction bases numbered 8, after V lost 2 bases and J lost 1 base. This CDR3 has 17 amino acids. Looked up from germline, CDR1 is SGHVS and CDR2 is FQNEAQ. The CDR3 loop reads CASSLYRPGRSYNEQFF. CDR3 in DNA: TGTGCCAGCAGCTTATATAGGCCCGGGAGGTCCTACAATGAGCAGTTCTTC.

CDR3 sequence: CASSLEGLAGGDTQYF. The CDR3 DNA reads TGTGCCAGCAGCTTAGAGGGACTAGCGGGGGGGGATACGCAGTATTTT. The J gene is TRBJ2-3, the V gene TRBV11-2, with 16 bases identical to TRBD2. The CDR3 runs to 16 residues. The J segment lost 6 bases and the V segment lost 0 bases, leaving 0 bases of the junction unmatched. Germline V gives CDR1 SGHAT, CDR2 FQNNGV.

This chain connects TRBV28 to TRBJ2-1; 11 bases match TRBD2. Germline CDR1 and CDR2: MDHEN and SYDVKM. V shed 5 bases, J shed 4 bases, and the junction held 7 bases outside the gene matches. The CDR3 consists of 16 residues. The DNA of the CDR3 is TGTGCCAGCAGTAAGTTGACTAGCGGGATTTACAATGAGCAGTTCTTC. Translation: CASSKLTSGIYNEQFF.

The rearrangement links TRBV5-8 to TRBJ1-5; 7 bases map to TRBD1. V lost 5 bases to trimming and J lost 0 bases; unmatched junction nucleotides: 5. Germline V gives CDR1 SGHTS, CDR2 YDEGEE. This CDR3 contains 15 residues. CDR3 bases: TGTGCCAGCAGTCGGGACAGCTATAGCAATCAGCCCCAGCATTTT. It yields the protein CASSRDSYSNQPQHF.

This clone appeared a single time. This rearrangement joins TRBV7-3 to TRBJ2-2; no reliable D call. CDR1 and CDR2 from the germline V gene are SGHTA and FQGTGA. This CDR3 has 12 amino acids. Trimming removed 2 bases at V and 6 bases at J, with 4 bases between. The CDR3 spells CASSLLPGELFF. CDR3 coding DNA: TGTGCCAGCAGCTTACTTCCCGGGGAGCTGTTTTTT.

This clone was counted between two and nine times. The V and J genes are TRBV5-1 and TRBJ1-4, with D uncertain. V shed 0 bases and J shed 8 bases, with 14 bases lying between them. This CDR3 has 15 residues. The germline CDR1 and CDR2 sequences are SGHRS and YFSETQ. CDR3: CASSLAGSSDEKLFF. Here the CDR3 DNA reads TGCGCCAGCAGCTTGGCCGGGTCCTCAGACGAAAAACTGTTTTTT.

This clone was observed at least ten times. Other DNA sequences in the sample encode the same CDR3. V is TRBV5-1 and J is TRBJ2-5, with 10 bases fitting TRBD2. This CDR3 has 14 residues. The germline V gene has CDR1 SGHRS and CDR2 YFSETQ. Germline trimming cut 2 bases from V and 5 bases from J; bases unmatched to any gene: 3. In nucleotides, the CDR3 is TGCGCCAGCAGCTTCCTAGCGGGAGTGGAGACCCAGTACTTC. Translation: CASSFLAGVETQYF.

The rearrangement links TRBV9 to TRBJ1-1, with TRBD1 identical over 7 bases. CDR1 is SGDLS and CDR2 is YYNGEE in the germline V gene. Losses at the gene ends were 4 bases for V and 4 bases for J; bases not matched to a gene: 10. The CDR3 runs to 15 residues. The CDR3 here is CASSPFPTGVTEAFF. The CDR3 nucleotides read TGTGCCAGCAGCCCCTTTCCTACAGGGGTCACTGAAGCTTTCTTT.

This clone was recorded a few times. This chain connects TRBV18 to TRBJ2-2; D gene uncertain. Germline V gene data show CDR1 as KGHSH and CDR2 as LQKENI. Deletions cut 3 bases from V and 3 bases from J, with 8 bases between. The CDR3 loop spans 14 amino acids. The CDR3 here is CASSPAGYTGELFF. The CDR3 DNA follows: TGTGCCAGCTCACCGGCAGGTTACACCGGGGAGCTGTTTTTT.

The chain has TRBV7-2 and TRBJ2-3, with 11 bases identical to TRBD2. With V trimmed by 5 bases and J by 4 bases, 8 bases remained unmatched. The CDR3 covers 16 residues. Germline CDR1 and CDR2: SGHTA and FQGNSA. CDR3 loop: CASSHTGTSGADTQYF. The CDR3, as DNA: TGTGCCAGCAGCCATACGGGGACTAGCGGTGCAGATACGCAGTATTTT.

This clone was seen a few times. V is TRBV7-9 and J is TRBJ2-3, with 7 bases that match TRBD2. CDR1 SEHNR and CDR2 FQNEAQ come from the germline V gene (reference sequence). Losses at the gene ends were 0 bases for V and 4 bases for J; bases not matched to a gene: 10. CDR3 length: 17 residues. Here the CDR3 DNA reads TGTGCCAGCAGCTTAGCGCGGGGCGGGAGTAACTCAGATACGCAGTATTTT. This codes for CASSLARGGSNSDTQYF.

As DNA, the CDR3 is TGTGCCAGCCATTGGGGGGCTAGCGGGAGGAGCTCCTACAATGAGCAGTTCTTC. This codes for CASHWGASGRSSYNEQFF. The rearrangement uses TRBV5-4 and TRBJ2-1; 11 positions agree with TRBD2. The V gene's germline CDR1 is SGHNT and CDR2 YYREEE (reference sequence). The length of the CDR3 is 18 residues. V dropped 7 bases and J dropped 0; count of bases not matched to a gene: 12.

CDR3 loop: CASSRTSGSSYNEQFF. As DNA, the CDR3 is TGTGCCAGTAGTCGGACTAGCGGGAGCTCCTACAATGAGCAGTTCTTC. This chain links TRBV19 with TRBJ2-1, with TRBD2 identical over 13 bases. CDR1 and CDR2 (germline): LNHDA, SQIVND (reference sequence). Trimming took 5 bases from V and 0 from J; bases not matched to a gene: 1. The CDR3 sequence is 16 residues long. The entire variable domain, with the rest obtained from reference TRBV19 and TRBJ2-1, is as follows: DGGITQSPKYLFRKEGQNVTLSCEQNLNHDAMYWYRQDPGQGLRLIYYSQIVNDFQKGDIAEGYSVSREKKESFPLTVTSAQKNPTAFYLCASSRTSGSSYNEQFFGPGTRLTVL.

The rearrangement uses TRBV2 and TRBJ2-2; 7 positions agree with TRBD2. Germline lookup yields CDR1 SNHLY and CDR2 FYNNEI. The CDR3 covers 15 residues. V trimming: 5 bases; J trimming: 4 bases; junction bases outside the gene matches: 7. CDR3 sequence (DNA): TGTGCCAGCAGTCGGACGGGGGGTCTCACCGGGGAGCTGTTTTTT. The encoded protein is CASSRTGGLTGELFF.

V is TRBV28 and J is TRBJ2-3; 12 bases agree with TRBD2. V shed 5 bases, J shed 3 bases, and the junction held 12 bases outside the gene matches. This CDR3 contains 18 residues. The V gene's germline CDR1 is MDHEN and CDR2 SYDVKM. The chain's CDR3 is CASSETRLAGVMTDTQYF. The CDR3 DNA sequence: TGTGCCAGCAGTGAGACCCGACTAGCGGGAGTCATGACAGATACGCAGTATTTT.

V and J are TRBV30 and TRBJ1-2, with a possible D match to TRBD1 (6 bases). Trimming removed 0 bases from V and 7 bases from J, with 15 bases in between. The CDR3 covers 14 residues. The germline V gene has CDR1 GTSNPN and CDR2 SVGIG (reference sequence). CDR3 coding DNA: TGTGCCTGGAGTGTATACGGGGGGCCTGGTGGCTACACCTTC. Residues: CAWSVYGGPGGYTF.

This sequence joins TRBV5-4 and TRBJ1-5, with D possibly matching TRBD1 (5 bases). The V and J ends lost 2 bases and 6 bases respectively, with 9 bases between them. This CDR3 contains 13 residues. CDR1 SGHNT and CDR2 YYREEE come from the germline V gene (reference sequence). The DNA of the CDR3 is TGTGCCAGCAGCTTTGGGGGAGGTCAGCCCCAGCATTTT. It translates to CASSFGGGQPQHF.

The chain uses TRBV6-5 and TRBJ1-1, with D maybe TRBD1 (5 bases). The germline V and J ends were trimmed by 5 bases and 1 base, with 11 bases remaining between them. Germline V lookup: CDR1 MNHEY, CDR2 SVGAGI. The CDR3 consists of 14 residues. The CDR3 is CASSPFQGNTEAFF. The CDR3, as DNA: TGTGCCAGCAGTCCCTTCCAGGGGAACACTGAAGCTTTCTTT.

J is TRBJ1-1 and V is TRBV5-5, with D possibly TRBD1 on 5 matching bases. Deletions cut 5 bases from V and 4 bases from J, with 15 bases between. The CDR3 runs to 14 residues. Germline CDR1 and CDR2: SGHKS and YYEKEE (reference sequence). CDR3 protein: CASRLRGFGTEAFF. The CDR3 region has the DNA TGTGCCAGCAGGCTTAGGGGATTTGGCACTGAAGCTTTCTTT.

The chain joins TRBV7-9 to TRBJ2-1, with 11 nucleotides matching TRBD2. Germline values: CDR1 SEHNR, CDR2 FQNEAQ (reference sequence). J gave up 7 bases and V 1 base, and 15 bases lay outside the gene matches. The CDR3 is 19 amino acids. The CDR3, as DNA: TGTGCCAGCAGCTTAGGTGGTTGGGGACTAGCGGATAAAGGTAATGAGCAGTTCTTC. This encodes CASSLGGWGLADKGNEQFF. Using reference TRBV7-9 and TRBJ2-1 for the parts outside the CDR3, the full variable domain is DTGVSQNPRHKITKRGQNVTFRCDPISEHNRLYWYRQTLGQGPEFLTYFQNEAQLEKSRLLSDRFSAERPKGSFSTLEIQRTEQGDSAMYLCASSLGGWGLADKGNEQFFGPGTRLTVL.

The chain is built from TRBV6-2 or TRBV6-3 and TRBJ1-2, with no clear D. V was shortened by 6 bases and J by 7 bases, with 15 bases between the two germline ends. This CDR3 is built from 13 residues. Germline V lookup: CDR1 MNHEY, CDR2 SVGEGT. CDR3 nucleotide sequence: TGTGCCAGCAGGCCTACAACAAGCGGTGGCTACACCTTC. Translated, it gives CASRPTTSGGYTF.